These 22 T cell receptor beta chains were sequenced from one sample in a study of T-cell reconstitution after alpha-beta-depleted transplantation in children (dated by TCRdb to the mid-2010s). The method was PCR. Instrument on record: Illumina HiSeq 2500. Molecular barcoding was employed in the preparation of TCR libraries, with unique molecular identifiers being used to normalize TCRbeta repertoire quantification. TCRdb took the public reads, trimmed them with fastp at Q25, ran MiXCR for clone calling and kept in-frame beta chains. Each CDR3 protein gets just one entry, which takes the most common genes and DNA from the rows behind it. The sample yields 500,000 to 600,000 distinct CDR3 sequences; about a sixth were counted once. The ten top clones hold approximately 3% of the sample. Sample: PBMCs from the stem cell graft donor, taken from the stem cell graft. These receptor sequences come from a human donor who donated a stem cell graft to a child with acute lymphoblastic leukemia.

This clonotype was seen more than once but under ten times. The V gene is TRBV5-1, the J gene TRBJ1-1, with D possibly matching TRBD1 (5 bases). Germline V gene data show CDR1 as SGHRS and CDR2 as YFSETQ. The CDR3 spans 15 residues. V lost 0 bases to trimming and J lost 6 bases, with 15 bases between them. CDR3 residues: CASSLDGPGPAEAFF. CDR3 sequence (DNA): TGCGCCAGCAGCTTGGACGGACCGGGGCCTGCTGAAGCTTTCTTT.

There are a few counts of this clonotype. The rearrangement links TRBV3-1 to TRBJ2-5, with D hard to call. V lost 3 bases and J 7 bases, leaving 6 bases between the germline ends. The germline CDR1 and CDR2 sequences are LGHDT and YNNKEL (reference sequence). The CDR3 runs 11 residues. The CDR3 protein is CASSHSGTQYF. The CDR3 DNA follows: TGTGCCAGCAGCCATAGTGGGACCCAGTACTTC.

The chain carries TRBV19 and TRBJ2-5; tentative D call: TRBD2 (5 bases). The CDR3 has 15 residues. Per germline, CDR1 LNHDA and CDR2 SQIVND (reference sequence). The V and J ends lost 6 bases and 8 bases respectively, with 22 bases between them. The CDR3 DNA reads as TGTGCCAGTAGCCTATACGGGATCTCCCGCGGCACCCAGTACTTC. Protein sequence: CASSLYGISRGTQYF.

The genes are TRBV6-1 and TRBJ2-7, with 10 bases fitting TRBD2. V shed 5 bases, J shed 6 bases, and the junction held 7 bases outside the gene matches. The CDR3 consists of 14 residues. From germline, CDR1 is MNHNS and CDR2 SASEGT. The CDR3 nucleotides are TGTGCCAGCAGTCCCGGGGGACTAGCGAGCGAGCAGTACTTC. Its protein is CASSPGGLASEQYF.

The gene calls are TRBV6-1 and TRBJ1-3; D gene uncertain. The germline V and J ends were trimmed by 2 bases and 2 bases, with 13 bases remaining between them. The germline V gene has CDR1 MNHNS and CDR2 SASEGT. CDR3 length: 16 residues. CDR3 nucleotides: TGTGCCAGCAGTGAAAACGGAGAGCGGGCTGGAAACACCATATATTTT. This encodes CASSENGERAGNTIYF.

J is TRBJ2-2 and V is TRBV29-1, with D perhaps TRBD2 (5 bases). Trimming took 1 base from V and 5 from J, leaving 11 bases between them. The germline CDR1 and CDR2 sequences are SQVTM and ANQGSEA. The CDR3 is made up of 14 amino acids. The CDR3 sequence is CSVEAGSGTGELFF. In DNA form, the CDR3 reads TGCAGCGTTGAAGCGGGCTCGGGGACCGGGGAGCTGTTTTTT.

The rearrangement uses TRBV10-3 and TRBJ2-7; D unresolved. The germline gives CDR1 ENHRY, CDR2 SYGVKD. The CDR3 contains 13 residues. V was trimmed by 7 bases and J by 4 bases, leaving 14 bases between them. The chain's CDR3 is CAIKGLTTYEQYF. The CDR3, as DNA: TGTGCCATCAAGGGCCTCACGACTTACGAGCAGTACTTC.

The CDR3, as DNA: TGTGCCAGCAGCCAAGAAAAGGGCTACTATGGCTACACCTTC. Its translation: CASSQEKGYYGYTF. V and J are TRBV3-1 and TRBJ1-2; D not certain. Trimming shortened V by 0 bases and J by 3 bases, and 8 bases separated the two germline ends. Germline V lookup: CDR1 LGHDT, CDR2 YNNKEL (reference sequence). This CDR3 comprises 14 residues.

This clonotype turned up a few times. The chain recombines TRBV20-1 with TRBJ2-1; D perhaps matches TRBD2 (6 bases). The CDR3 spans 12 residues. V was cut by 7 bases and J by 9 bases, with 16 bases left in between. The germline gives CDR1 DFQATT, CDR2 SNEGSKA (reference sequence). CDR3 coding DNA: TGCAGTGTTGGGCCGGGAGCGGGTGAGCAGTTCTTC. Translating it yields CSVGPGAGEQFF.

The V and J genes are TRBV9 and TRBJ2-7, with D tentatively TRBD1 or TRBD2 (6 bases each). This CDR3 has 14 amino acids. Germline V CDR1 and CDR2: SGDLS, YYNGEE. V was trimmed by 3 bases and J by 6 bases, leaving 16 bases between them. The CDR3 DNA reads as TGTGCCAGCAGCGCCCGACCCGGGGGCGGCGAGCAGTACTTC. It codes for CASSARPGGGEQYF.

This clonotype was counted between two and nine times. The chain has TRBV4-1 and TRBJ2-7, with 9 bases fitting TRBD1. Germline V gene sequence: CDR1 MGHRA, CDR2 YSYEKL. The junction had 4 bases not matched to a gene; V was cut back by 3 bases and J by 1 base. The CDR3 contains 15 residues. CDR3 in DNA: TGCGCCAGCAGCCAGGGGACAGGGTTATCCTACGAGCAGTACTTC. Protein product: CASSQGTGLSYEQYF.

This clonotype was found a few times. The chain combines TRBV7-6 with TRBJ2-7, with 10 positions matching TRBD2. Germline V gene data show CDR1 as SGHVS and CDR2 as FNYEAQ. This CDR3 has 14 amino acids. The V and J ends lost 2 bases and 5 bases, in that order; junction bases with no gene match: 3. The CDR3 protein is CASSLIAGGNEQYF. The CDR3 DNA is TGTGCCAGCAGCTTAATAGCGGGAGGAAACGAGCAGTACTTC.

The J gene is TRBJ2-4, the V gene TRBV21-1; no check of the table's D call, TRBD2, against the DNA was made. TRBV21-1 is noted as a pseudogene. The CDR3 has 19 amino acids. The CDR3 reads CASSKGLAGGPGAKNIQYF. The CDR3, as DNA: TGTGCCAGCAGCAAAGGACTAGCGGGAGGGCCGGGGGCCAAAAACATTCAGTACTTC.

This clonotype has only a few counts. This rearrangement joins TRBV5-1 to TRBJ1-1; D gene unclear. The length of the CDR3 is 15 residues. CDR1 is SGHRS, CDR2 YFSETQ, per germline. Trimming cost V 4 bases and J 5 bases, with 18 bases left between them. As DNA, the CDR3 is TGCGCCAGCAGCGTCGGCGAGTCGGGGAGGACTGAAGCTTTCTTT. This codes for CASSVGESGRTEAFF.

Only a few counts were recorded for this clonotype. This chain connects TRBV27 to TRBJ2-1; 11 nucleotides line up with TRBD2. This CDR3 is built from 15 residues. Trimming cost V 5 bases and J 10 bases; bases outside gene matches: 10. CDR1 MNHEY and CDR2 SMNVEV come from the germline V gene (reference sequence). CDR3 nucleotide sequence: TGTGCCAGCAGTCCACTAGCGGGAGCACTAGAAGAGCAGTTCTTC. This encodes CASSPLAGALEEQFF.

This clonotype showed up just a few times. The chain couples TRBV20-1 to TRBJ2-1; D may be TRBD2 (6 bases). Germline V lookup: CDR1 DFQATT, CDR2 SNEGSKA (reference sequence). Trimming pared 5 bases from V and 12 bases from J, leaving 14 bases between. The CDR3 sequence is 11 residues long. The CDR3 coding sequence is TGCAGTGCTCCGAGGGCCGGGGGGCAGTTCTTC. It yields the protein CSAPRAGGQFF.

Only a few counts were recorded for this clonotype. V is TRBV18 and J is TRBJ2-1; D possibly corresponds to TRBD2 (5 bases). Trimming shortened V by 3 bases and J by 0 bases, and 15 bases separated the two germline ends. Germline-derived CDR1 and CDR2 are KGHSH and LQKENI. This CDR3 spans 17 amino acids. The CDR3 DNA reads as TGTGCCAGCTCACCTCTGGACTGGCAGCACTCCTACAATGAGCAGTTCTTC. This codes for CASSPLDWQHSYNEQFF.

This rearrangement joins TRBV5-5 to TRBJ1-1; tentatively, D is TRBD1 (5 bases). Germline loops: CDR1 SGHKS, CDR2 YYEKEE (reference sequence). V was trimmed by 1 base and J by 5 bases, leaving 12 bases between them. The CDR3 is 14 amino acids. CDR3 sequence: CASSLYGGSTEAFF. The CDR3 DNA reads as TGTGCCAGCAGCTTGTACGGGGGGAGTACTGAAGCTTTCTTT.

CDR3 DNA: TGCGCCAGCAGCTTGGTACCCAACTACAATGAGCAGTTCTTC. Residues: CASSLVPNYNEQFF. The chain couples TRBV5-1 to TRBJ2-1; D uncertain. Trimming removed 0 bases at V and 3 bases at J, with 7 bases between. The CDR3 has 14 amino acids. The germline V gene encodes CDR1 SGHRS and CDR2 YFSETQ.

This clonotype was counted only a few times. The chain is built from TRBV25-1 and TRBJ1-5; 7 bases match TRBD1. This CDR3 has 17 amino acids. V dropped 4 bases and J dropped 0; count of bases not matched to a gene: 9. Per germline, CDR1 MGHDK and CDR2 SYGVNS. CDR3 sequence: CASSAPGTDYSNQPQHF. CDR3 coding DNA: TGTGCCAGCAGTGCCCCAGGGACAGACTATAGCAATCAGCCCCAGCATTTT.

The V and J genes are TRBV20-1 and TRBJ2-4, with 7 bases aligning to TRBD1. Germline CDR1 reads DFQATT; CDR2 reads SNEGSKA (reference sequence). After removal of 3 bases from V and 11 bases from J, the junction contained 7 bases not matched to a gene. This CDR3 is 12 amino acids long. CDR3 in DNA: TGCAGTGCTAGTCCACAGGGGCGCGTTCAGTACTTC. This codes for CSASPQGRVQYF.

There are a few counts of this clonotype. V is TRBV12-3 or TRBV12-4 and J is TRBJ1-6, with a weak D call TRBD1 (6 bases). Between the trimmed V and J ends, which lost 7 bases and 9 bases, there was a span of 19 bases. The CDR3 is made up of 15 amino acids. CDR3 DNA sequence: TGTGCCAGCATGTTTTATAGGGGGGTAGCTTCACCCCTCCACTTT. Protein product: CASMFYRGVASPLHF.